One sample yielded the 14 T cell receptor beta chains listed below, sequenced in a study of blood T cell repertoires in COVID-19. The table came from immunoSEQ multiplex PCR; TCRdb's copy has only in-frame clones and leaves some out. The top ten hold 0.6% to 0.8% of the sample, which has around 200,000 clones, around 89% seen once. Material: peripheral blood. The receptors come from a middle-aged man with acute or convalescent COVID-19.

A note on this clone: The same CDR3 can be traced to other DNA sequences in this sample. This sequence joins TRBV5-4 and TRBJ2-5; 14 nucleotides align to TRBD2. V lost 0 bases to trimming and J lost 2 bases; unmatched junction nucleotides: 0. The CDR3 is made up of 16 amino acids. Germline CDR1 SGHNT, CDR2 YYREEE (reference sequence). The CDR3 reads CASSLGLAGGQETQYF. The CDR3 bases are TGTGCCAGCAGCTTGGGACTAGCGGGGGGGCAAGAGACCCAGTACTTC.

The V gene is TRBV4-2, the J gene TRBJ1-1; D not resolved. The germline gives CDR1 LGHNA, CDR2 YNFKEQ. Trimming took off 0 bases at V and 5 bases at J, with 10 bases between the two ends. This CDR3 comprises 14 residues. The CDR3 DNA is TGTGCCAGCAGCCAAGATTGGGCGAGTACTGAAGCTTTCTTT. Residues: CASSQDWASTEAFF.

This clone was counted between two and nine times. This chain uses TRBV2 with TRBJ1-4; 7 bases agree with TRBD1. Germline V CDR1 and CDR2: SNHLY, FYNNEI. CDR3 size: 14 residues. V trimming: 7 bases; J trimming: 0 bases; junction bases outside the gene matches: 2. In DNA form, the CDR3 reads TGTGCCAGCAACAGGGGAGCAACTAATGAAAAACTGTTTTTT. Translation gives CASNRGATNEKLFF.

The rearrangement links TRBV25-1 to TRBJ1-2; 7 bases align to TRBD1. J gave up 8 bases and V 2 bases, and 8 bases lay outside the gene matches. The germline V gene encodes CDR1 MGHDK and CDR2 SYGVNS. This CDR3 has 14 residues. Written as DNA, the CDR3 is TGTGCCAGCAGTGAAGACAGGGTTTTAACAGGCTACACCTTC. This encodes CASSEDRVLTGYTF.

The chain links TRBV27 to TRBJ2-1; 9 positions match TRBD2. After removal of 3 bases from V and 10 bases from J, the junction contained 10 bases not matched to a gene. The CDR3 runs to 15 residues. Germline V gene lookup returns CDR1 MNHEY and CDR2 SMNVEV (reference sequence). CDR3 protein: CASSFGAGGGSEQFF. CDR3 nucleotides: TGTGCCAGCAGTTTTGGGGCGGGAGGGGGGTCGGAGCAGTTCTTC.

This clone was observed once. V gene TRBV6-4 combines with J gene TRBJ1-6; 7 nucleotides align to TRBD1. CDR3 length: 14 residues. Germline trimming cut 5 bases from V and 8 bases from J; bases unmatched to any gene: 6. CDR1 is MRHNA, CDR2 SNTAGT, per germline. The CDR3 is CASSQDRRDSPLHF. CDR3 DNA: TGTGCCAGCAGTCAGGACAGGAGAGATTCACCCCTCCACTTT.

The CDR3 here is CASSPTQLAGELYEQYF. The CDR3 DNA sequence: TGCGCCAGCAGCCCCACCCAACTAGCGGGAGAACTCTACGAGCAGTACTTC. This chain uses TRBV4-1 with TRBJ2-7, with TRBD2 matching over 11 bases. The CDR3 length is 17 residues. The V segment lost 4 bases and the J segment 3 bases; nucleotides outside the gene matches: 11. CDR1 and CDR2 (germline): MGHRA, YSYEKL.

The CDR3 nucleotides read TGCAGCGTTGATCCAGGGGGCGCGGACGAGCAGTACTTC. This translates into CSVDPGGADEQYF. V gene TRBV29-1 combines with J gene TRBJ2-7; TRBD1 matches 8 bases. The germline V gene has CDR1 SQVTM and CDR2 ANQGSEA. The length of the CDR3 is 13 residues. Unmatched junction bases numbered 6, after V lost 3 bases and J lost 5 bases.

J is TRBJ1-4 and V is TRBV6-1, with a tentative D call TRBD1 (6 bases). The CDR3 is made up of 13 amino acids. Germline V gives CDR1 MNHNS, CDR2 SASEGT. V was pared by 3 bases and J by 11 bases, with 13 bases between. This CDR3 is CASSDHRDGKLFF. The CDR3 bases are TGTGCCAGCAGTGACCACAGGGACGGTAAACTGTTTTTT.

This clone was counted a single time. The CDR3: CASKSRDRSFQPQHF. DNA for the CDR3: TGTGCCAGCAAATCCCGGGACAGATCGTTTCAGCCCCAGCATTTT. This chain links TRBV28 with TRBJ1-5; 7 bases fit TRBD1. The germline V gene encodes CDR1 MDHEN and CDR2 SYDVKM. V lost 7 bases and J lost 6; bases outside the gene matches: 12. There are 15 residues in the CDR3.

For the CDR3, the DNA is TGTGCCACCAGTGATTTGGCTGCGGGAGGCAGGAATGAGCAGTTCTTC. Amino acids: CATSDLAAGGRNEQFF. The rearrangement uses TRBV24-1 and TRBJ2-1; 8 bases map to TRBD2. Germline V gene sequence: CDR1 KGHDR, CDR2 SFDVKD. CDR3 length: 16 residues. V shed 0 bases, J shed 7 bases, and the junction held 7 bases outside the gene matches.

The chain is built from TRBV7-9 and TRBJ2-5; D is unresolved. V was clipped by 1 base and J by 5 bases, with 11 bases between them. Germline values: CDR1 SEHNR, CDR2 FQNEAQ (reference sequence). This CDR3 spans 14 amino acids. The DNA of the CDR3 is TGTGCCAGCAGCTTAGGAGGCCTCCGGGAGACCCAGTACTTC. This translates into CASSLGGLRETQYF.

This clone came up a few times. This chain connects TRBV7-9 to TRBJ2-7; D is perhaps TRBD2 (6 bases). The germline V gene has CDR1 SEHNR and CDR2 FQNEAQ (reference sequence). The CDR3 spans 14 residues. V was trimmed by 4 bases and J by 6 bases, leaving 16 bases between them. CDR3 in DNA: TGTGCCAGCAGCTCCCAAGGGGTCGGGGGCGAGCAGTACTTC. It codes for CASSSQGVGGEQYF.

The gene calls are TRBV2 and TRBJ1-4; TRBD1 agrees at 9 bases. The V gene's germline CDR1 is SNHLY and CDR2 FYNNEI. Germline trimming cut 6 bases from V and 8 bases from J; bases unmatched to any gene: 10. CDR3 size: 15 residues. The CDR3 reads CASSGQGSWREKLFF. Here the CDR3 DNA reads TGTGCCAGCAGCGGACAGGGGTCTTGGCGAGAAAAACTGTTTTTT. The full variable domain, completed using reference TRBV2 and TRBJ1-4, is EPEVTQTPSHQVTQMGQEVILRCVPISNHLYFYWYRQILGQKVEFLVSFYNNEISEKSEIFDDQFSVERPDGSNFTLKIRSTKLEDSAMYFCASSGQGSWREKLFFGSGTQLSVL.